This TCR beta chain came from a study of T-cell reconstitution after alpha-beta-depleted transplantation in children. Unique molecular identifiers were incorporated into the prepared TCRbeta library. TCRdb re-derived calls from the PCR reads in MiXCR, one entry per CDR3 protein. Altogether over 550,000 distinct CDR3 sequences are present, 8% to 11% being singletons, with the ten largest covering less than 5%. The TCR was taken from a human donor who donated a stem cell graft to a child with acute myeloid leukemia. Sequencing was performed on PBMCs from the stem cell graft donor, taken from the stem cell graft.

This chain's CDR3 is CSARPLSRGSSFTLYEQYF. CDR3 in DNA: TGCAGTGCTAGACCTTTGTCGCGTGGTTCAAGTTTCACTCTCTACGAGCAGTACTTC. The V call is TRBV20-1, the J call TRBJ2-7; no definite D call. CDR3 length equals 19 residues. Germline V gives CDR1 DFQATT, CDR2 SNEGSKA (reference sequence). V was shortened by 2 bases and J by 3 bases, with 29 bases between the two germline ends.